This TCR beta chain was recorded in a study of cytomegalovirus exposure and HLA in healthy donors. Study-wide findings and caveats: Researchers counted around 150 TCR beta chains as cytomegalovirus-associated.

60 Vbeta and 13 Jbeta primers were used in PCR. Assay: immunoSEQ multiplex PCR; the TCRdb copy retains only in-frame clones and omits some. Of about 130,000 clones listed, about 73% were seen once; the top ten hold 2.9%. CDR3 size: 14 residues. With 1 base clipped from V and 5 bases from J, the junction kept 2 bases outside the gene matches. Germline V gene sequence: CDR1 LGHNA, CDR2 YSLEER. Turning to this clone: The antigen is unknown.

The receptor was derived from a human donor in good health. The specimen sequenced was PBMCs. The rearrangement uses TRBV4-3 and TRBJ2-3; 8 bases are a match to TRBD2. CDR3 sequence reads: CASSQAGGGDTQYF. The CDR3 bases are TGCGCCAGCAGCCAAGCGGGGGGGGGAGATACGCAGTATTTT.